This passage covers 14 T cell receptor beta chains from one sample sequenced in a study of CD8 T cells in ankylosing spondylitis. Study observations and caveats: A TCR beta motif of roughly eight highly homologous variants appeared characteristic of ankylosing spondylitis blood.

Via MiXCR, TCRdb re-called the 5' RACE reads, giving one row per CDR3 protein. Among around 490,000 distinct CDR3 sequences listed, under 5.5% were seen once. Their specific antigens are unknown. The material sequenced was blood, either unsorted or a sorted T cell fraction (not recorded which). The source of these receptors is a male donor with ankylosing spondylitis.

This clonotype was counted at least ten times. V and J are TRBV12-3 or TRBV12-4 and TRBJ2-4, with TRBD1 as a possible D gene (6 bases). The CDR3 extends over 17 amino acids. Trimming pared 6 bases from V and 1 base from J, leaving 19 bases between. CDR3 nucleotides: TGTGCCAGCAGAAGGGGCCAGGGGCTAGGGGCCAAAAACATTCAGTACTTC. This encodes CASRRGQGLGAKNIQYF.

The sample holds many counts of this clonotype. The rearrangement links TRBV27 to TRBJ1-1; D not resolved. V was pared by 6 bases and J by 8 bases, with 22 bases between. From germline, CDR1 is MNHEY and CDR2 SMNVEV (reference sequence). The CDR3 is 15 amino acids. The chain's CDR3 is CASRTTESLQGEAFF. The DNA of the CDR3 is TGTGCCAGCAGGACCACAGAGAGTCTACAAGGGGAAGCTTTCTTT.

The sample holds many counts of this clonotype. The V and J genes are TRBV6-2 or TRBV6-3 and TRBJ2-4; D gene unclear. Germline-derived CDR1 and CDR2 are MNHEY and SVGEGT. The CDR3 totals 12 residues. The ends were cut back, 6 bases at V and 8 bases at J, with 11 bases in the middle. CDR3 in DNA: TGTGCCAGCAGCCCCAGAAGGGACATTCAGTACTTC. This gives the protein CASSPRRDIQYF.

This clonotype was observed many times. The J gene is TRBJ1-1, the V gene TRBV12-3 or TRBV12-4; D not certain. The CDR3 totals 13 residues. V dropped 5 bases and J dropped 6 bases, with 13 bases sitting between them. CDR3 in DNA: TGTGCCAGCAGTCCTCGGGCAGGAGCTGAAGCTTTCTTT. Translation gives CASSPRAGAEAFF.

This clonotype was counted ten times or more. The chain links TRBV29-1 to TRBJ2-1, with 9 bases lining up with TRBD2. Trimming at V came to 2 bases and at J to 6 bases, leaving 5 bases not matched to a gene. The CDR3 contains 14 residues. CDR1 is SQVTM and CDR2 is ANQGSEA in the germline V gene. The CDR3 protein is CSVESASGTNEQFF. The CDR3 region has the DNA TGCAGCGTTGAATCCGCTAGCGGGACCAATGAGCAGTTCTTC.

This clonotype was observed many times. The chain has TRBV7-3 and TRBJ1-6; D is unclear. The germline V and J ends were trimmed by 5 bases and 8 bases, with 10 bases remaining between them. Germline CDR1 is SGHTA and CDR2 is FQGTGA. The CDR3 contains 13 residues. This CDR3 reads CASSTGPDSPLHF. The CDR3 coding sequence is TGTGCCAGCAGCACCGGACCCGATTCACCCCTCCACTTT.

This clonotype was counted ten times or more. The gene calls are TRBV6-5 and TRBJ2-5; D remains unclear. Germline CDR1 is MNHEY and CDR2 is SVGAGI. The V and J ends lost 0 bases and 2 bases respectively, with 7 bases between them. This CDR3 contains 14 residues. CDR3 coding DNA: TGTGCCAGCAGTTACTCCCAGATTCAAGAGACCCAGTACTTC. Protein product: CASSYSQIQETQYF.

This clonotype was seen at least ten times. The chain recombines TRBV11-1 with TRBJ2-2; 7 positions match TRBD1. Looked up from germline, CDR1 is SGHAT and CDR2 is FQDESV (reference sequence). After removal of 10 bases from V and 4 bases from J, the junction contained 12 bases not matched to a gene. The CDR3 length is 15 residues. The DNA of the CDR3 is TGTGCCATCTTAAGCGCCGACAGGGCCACCGGGGAGCTGTTTTTT. Translation: CAILSADRATGELFF. The full variable domain, completed using reference TRBV11-1 and TRBJ2-2, is EAEVAQSPRYKITEKSQAVAFWCDPISGHATLYWYRQILGQGPELLVQFQDESVVDDSQLPKDRFSAERLKGVDSTLKIQPAELGDSAMYLCAILSADRATGELFFGEGSRLTVL.

This clonotype was seen a few times. The chain is built from TRBV9 and TRBJ2-3, with D maybe TRBD1 (5 bases). V gave up 2 bases and J gave up 0 bases, with 13 bases separating them. The CDR3 runs to 16 residues. CDR1 SGDLS and CDR2 YYNGEE come from the germline V gene. The CDR3 here is CASSVFSTASTDTQYF. The DNA of the CDR3 is TGTGCCAGCAGCGTTTTTTCGACAGCTAGCACAGATACGCAGTATTTT.

In its sample, this clonotype was seen many times. This chain connects TRBV29-1 to TRBJ2-1; 7 bases fit TRBD2. J gave up 2 bases and V 4 bases, and 2 bases lay outside the gene matches. This CDR3 is built from 13 residues. Per germline, CDR1 SQVTM and CDR2 ANQGSEA. This CDR3 reads CSVGLAAYNEQFF. The CDR3 DNA reads TGCAGCGTTGGCCTAGCGGCCTACAATGAGCAGTTCTTC.

This clonotype has a count of ten or more. This chain uses TRBV7-2 with TRBJ2-7; D may be TRBD2 (6 bases). The CDR3 loop spans 14 amino acids. CDR1 is SGHTA, CDR2 FQGNSA, per germline. V was trimmed by 1 base and J by 2 bases, leaving 9 bases between them. The DNA for the CDR3 is TGTGCCAGCAGCTTAGAGACGGGAGCCTACGAGCAGTACTTC. It specifies CASSLETGAYEQYF.

This clonotype came up many times. This chain uses TRBV20-1 with TRBJ2-7; maybe TRBD2 (6 bases). The CDR3 loop spans 14 amino acids. Germline V lookup: CDR1 DFQATT, CDR2 SNEGSKA (reference sequence). CDR3 sequence (DNA): TGCAGGGCCGTCGGTGTGCGGGACTCCTACGAGCAGTACTTC. Translated: CRAVGVRDSYEQYF.

This clonotype has at least ten counts. The rearrangement links TRBV4-2 to TRBJ2-7; 11 bases match TRBD2. The CDR3 runs 16 residues. The germline V gene has CDR1 LGHNA and CDR2 YNFKEQ. V shed 4 bases and J 6 bases; nucleotides not matched to a gene: 11. The CDR3 DNA reads as TGTGCCAGCAGCCTTGGCCTAGCGGGAGGAGGGGTCGAGCAGTACTTC. Protein: CASSLGLAGGGVEQYF.

This clonotype was recorded many times. The rearrangement uses TRBV12-3 or TRBV12-4 and TRBJ2-7; 10 nucleotides align to TRBD1. V lost 4 bases and J lost 3; bases outside the gene matches: 9. The CDR3 is 16 residues long. This CDR3 reads CASSSPGQGTFYEQYF. CDR3 nucleotide sequence: TGTGCCAGCAGTTCACCGGGACAGGGGACGTTCTACGAGCAGTACTTC.